These 28 T cell receptor beta chains share one sample of origin, sequenced in a study of early T cells in non-severe SARS-CoV-2 infection. TCRdb fed the 5' RACE reads into MiXCR, producing one record per CDR3 protein. The sample yields approximately 30,000 distinct CDR3 sequences, around 7% seen once. The source was whole blood, collected at baseline. Source of these receptors: an adult who was a healthcare worker with PCR-confirmed SARS-CoV-2 infection or an uninfected control (not recorded which).

Ten or more counts support this clonotype. This CDR3 is CASSLWTENQPQHF. CDR3 coding DNA: TGTGCCAGCAGTTTATGGACCGAAAATCAGCCCCAGCATTTT. V gene TRBV28 combines with J gene TRBJ1-5; D remains ambiguous. Germline V gene data show CDR1 as MDHEN and CDR2 as SYDVKM. Trimming shortened V by 0 bases and J by 4 bases, and 7 bases separated the two germline ends. This CDR3 comprises 14 residues. The whole variable domain, filled in from reference TRBV28 and TRBJ1-5, reads DVKVTQSSRYLVKRTGEKVFLECVQDMDHENMFWYRQDPGLGLRLIYFSYDVKMKEKGDIPEGYSVSREKKERFSLILESASTNQTSMYLCASSLWTENQPQHFGDGTRLSIL.

This clonotype was recorded at least ten times. This CDR3 reads CASSLVANSPLHF. CDR3 DNA: TGTGCCAGCAGCTTGGTGGCGAATTCACCCCTCCACTTT. The rearrangement uses TRBV5-8 and TRBJ1-6, with D uncertain. The CDR3 is 13 residues long. Per the germline V gene, CDR1 is SGHTS and CDR2 is YDEGEE. With 0 bases removed from V and 7 bases from J, the gap between germline ends came to 5 bases.

This clonotype was detected ten times or more. The chain recombines TRBV5-4 with TRBJ2-5; 7 nucleotides match TRBD1. The V gene end was trimmed by 3 bases and the J gene end by 6 bases; junction bases not matched to a gene: 17. Germline V lookup: CDR1 SGHNT, CDR2 YYREEE (reference sequence). CDR3 length: 17 amino acids. This CDR3 reads CASSSAGEGAFVKTQYF. In nucleotides, the CDR3 is TGTGCCAGCAGCTCCGCCGGAGAGGGGGCATTTGTAAAGACCCAGTACTTC.

CDR3 loop: CSANSGGRRNEQFF. DNA for the CDR3: TGCAGTGCCAACTCAGGGGGCCGACGCAATGAGCAGTTCTTC. This sequence joins TRBV20-1 and TRBJ2-1; 8 nucleotides align to TRBD1. J lost 6 bases, V lost 6 bases, and 10 bases had no gene match. Germline CDR1 reads DFQATT; CDR2 reads SNEGSKA (reference sequence). CDR3 length: 14 amino acids.

This clonotype has at least ten counts. The chain uses TRBV10-3 and TRBJ1-2; no clear D. The V end was cut by 7 bases, the J end by 4 bases, with 13 bases between. The CDR3 has 13 residues. CDR1 and CDR2 (germline): ENHRY, SYGVKD. For the CDR3, the DNA is TGTGCCATCACACCAGGCGCTATCTATGGCTACACCTTC. It codes for CAITPGAIYGYTF.

This clonotype showed up just a few times. V usage is TRBV6-6 and J usage is TRBJ2-1; 11 nucleotides align to TRBD2. The V gene end was trimmed by 6 bases and the J gene end by 3 bases; junction bases not matched to a gene: 7. Looked up from germline, CDR1 is MNHNY and CDR2 is SVGAGI (reference sequence). The CDR3 has 16 residues. The CDR3 region has the DNA TGTGCCAGCAGCCCGGCCCTAGCGGGAGGCTACAATGAGCAGTTCTTC. It is translated as CASSPALAGGYNEQFF.

The genes are TRBV4-2 and TRBJ1-4; unclear D gene. V was shortened by 4 bases and J by 4 bases, with 19 bases between the two germline ends. The CDR3 contains 17 residues. Germline assignment: CDR1 LGHNA and CDR2 YNFKEQ. Here the CDR3 reads CASSPKPDSGVNEKLFF. The CDR3 coding sequence is TGTGCCAGCAGCCCGAAACCTGATAGTGGGGTTAATGAAAAACTGTTTTTT.

This clonotype was recorded a few times. This chain connects TRBV7-2 to TRBJ2-5; 14 bases fit TRBD2. V was clipped by 4 bases and J by 5 bases; unmatched bases: 6. The CDR3 is 16 amino acids. The germline V gene has CDR1 SGHTA and CDR2 FQGNSA. The CDR3 DNA is TGTGCCAGCAGCTCGGGACTAGCGGGAGAAAGGGAGACCCAGTACTTC. Its protein product is CASSSGLAGERETQYF. Combining the CDR3 with reference TRBV7-2 and TRBJ2-5 gives the whole variable domain GAGVSQSPSNKVTEKGKDVELRCDPISGHTALYWYRQSLGQGLEFLIYFQGNSAPDKSGLPSDRFSAERTGGSVSTLTIQRTQQEDSAVYLCASSSGLAGERETQYFGPGTRLLVL.

By sample fraction, this clonotype is medium-sized (0.01 to 0.1%). The chain combines TRBV6-5 with TRBJ2-1, with 8 bases that match TRBD2. Germline V gene data show CDR1 as MNHEY and CDR2 as SVGAGI. The J segment lost 6 bases and the V segment lost 1 base, leaving 8 bases of the junction unmatched. This CDR3 comprises 16 residues. The CDR3 spells CASSYLNLAGGNEQFF. The CDR3 DNA sequence: TGTGCCAGCAGTTACTTAAACCTAGCGGGTGGCAATGAGCAGTTCTTC.

The chain has TRBV4-2 and TRBJ1-4; D is perhaps TRBD1 (5 bases). Germline V gene sequence: CDR1 LGHNA, CDR2 YNFKEQ. This CDR3 spans 16 amino acids. V was clipped by 3 bases and J by 4 bases, with 15 bases between them. The CDR3 sequence: CASSQQAGGGNEKLFF. In nucleotides, the CDR3 is TGTGCCAGCAGCCAGCAGGCCGGCGGGGGTAATGAAAAACTGTTTTTT.

This clonotype was recorded many times. J is TRBJ2-1 and V is TRBV6-6; D tentatively reads TRBD1 or TRBD2 (6 bases each). The V and J ends lost 0 bases and 2 bases respectively, with 8 bases between them. The CDR3 runs 15 residues. The germline CDR1 and CDR2 sequences are MNHNY and SVGAGI (reference sequence). The CDR3 sequence is CASSYSGGPYNEQFF. The CDR3 bases are TGTGCCAGCAGTTACTCCGGGGGCCCCTACAATGAGCAGTTCTTC.

The rearrangement uses TRBV20-1 and TRBJ1-5; no clear D gene. The CDR3 has 13 amino acids. The ends were cut back, 3 bases at V and 5 bases at J, with 11 bases in the middle. Per germline, CDR1 DFQATT and CDR2 SNEGSKA (reference sequence). The CDR3 spells CSASRRRDQPQHF. Written as DNA, the CDR3 is TGCAGTGCTAGCAGGAGGCGCGATCAGCCCCAGCATTTT.

This rearrangement joins TRBV7-9 to TRBJ2-2, with D maybe TRBD2 (5 bases). The CDR3 runs to 13 residues. The germline V gene encodes CDR1 SEHNR and CDR2 FQNEAQ (reference sequence). The V and J ends lost 3 bases and 4 bases respectively, with 6 bases between them. CDR3: CASSFTSTGELFF. CDR3 DNA sequence: TGTGCCAGCAGCTTTACTAGCACCGGGGAGCTGTTTTTT.

This clonotype was detected many times. The genes are TRBV20-1 and TRBJ1-5; D is ambiguous. V was shortened by 2 bases and J by 4 bases, with 6 bases between the two germline ends. CDR3 size: 12 residues. The germline V gene has CDR1 DFQATT and CDR2 SNEGSKA (reference sequence). The chain's CDR3 is CSARSANQPQHF. The CDR3 DNA follows: TGCAGTGCTAGATCCGCGAATCAGCCCCAGCATTTT.

This clonotype was recorded many times. The CDR3 bases are TGTGCCAGCACCCCTGACAGGGCGGGCAATCAGCCCCAGCATTTT. It translates to CASTPDRAGNQPQHF. The chain employs TRBV6-2 or TRBV6-3 and TRBJ1-5, with 7 bases identical to TRBD1. This CDR3 is built from 15 residues. Germline-derived CDR1 and CDR2 are MNHEY and SVGEGT. Losses at the gene ends were 7 bases for V and 2 bases for J; bases not matched to a gene: 8.

This clonotype was recorded a few times. The rearrangement links TRBV6-2 or TRBV6-3 to TRBJ2-1, with 9 bases identical to TRBD2. Trimming removed 2 bases from V and 4 bases from J; junction bases left unmatched: 9. Germline V gene lookup returns CDR1 MNHEY and CDR2 SVGEGT. There are 17 residues in the CDR3. The DNA for the CDR3 is TGTGCCAGCAGTTACCCTACCGGGACTAGCAGATACAATGAGCAGTTCTTC. This gives the protein CASSYPTGTSRYNEQFF.

This chain links TRBV4-3 with TRBJ2-3; TRBD2 might be the D (5 bases). The CDR3 has 16 residues. Trimming pared 0 bases from V and 2 bases from J, leaving 12 bases between. The germline V gene has CDR1 LGHNA and CDR2 YSLEER. CDR3 in amino acids: CASSQDLGGYTDTQYF. The CDR3 nucleotides read TGCGCCAGCAGCCAAGATCTGGGCGGGTACACAGATACGCAGTATTTT.

This clonotype was seen a few times. CDR3 protein: CSVRQGYVDTQYF. The CDR3 coding sequence is TGCAGCGTTAGACAGGGATACGTGGATACGCAGTATTTT. The V call is TRBV29-1, the J call TRBJ2-3; 7 bases are a match to TRBD1. The CDR3 totals 13 residues. CDR1 SQVTM and CDR2 ANQGSEA come from the germline V gene. Unmatched junction bases numbered 8, after V lost 5 bases and J lost 6 bases.

The V gene is TRBV19, the J gene TRBJ1-1; 7 bases agree with TRBD1. J gave up 6 bases and V 1 base, and 8 bases lay outside the gene matches. The V gene's germline CDR1 is LNHDA and CDR2 SQIVND (reference sequence). The CDR3 consists of 15 residues. CDR3 amino acids: CASSIARQGSSEAFF. CDR3 sequence (DNA): TGTGCCAGTAGTATAGCCCGACAGGGATCATCTGAAGCTTTCTTT.

This clonotype came up many times. The chain joins TRBV28 to TRBJ1-5; unclear D gene. Per the germline V gene, CDR1 is MDHEN and CDR2 is SYDVKM. V was cut by 2 bases and J by 7 bases, with 6 bases left in between. The CDR3 sequence is 12 residues long. The CDR3 bases are TGTGCCAGCAGTTTAGAGAGGCAGCCCCAGCATTTT. As protein: CASSLERQPQHF. Full variable domain (outside the CDR3, taken from reference TRBV28 and TRBJ1-5): DVKVTQSSRYLVKRTGEKVFLECVQDMDHENMFWYRQDPGLGLRLIYFSYDVKMKEKGDIPEGYSVSREKKERFSLILESASTNQTSMYLCASSLERQPQHFGDGTRLSIL.

With regard to this clonotype: One junction end disagrees with the germline gene, perhaps due to a read error. The CDR3 sequence: CASSFSSSYDSPLHF. CDR3 coding DNA: TGTGCCAGCAGTTTTTCCAGCTCCTATGATTCACCCCTCCACTTT. The chain couples TRBV27 to TRBJ1-6; D not certain. CDR3 length: 15 residues. Looked up from germline, CDR1 is MNHEY and CDR2 is SMNVEV (reference sequence).

The V and J genes are TRBV7-9 and TRBJ2-5; D is tentatively TRBD1 or TRBD2 (6 bases each). CDR3 length: 17 amino acids. Germline values: CDR1 SEHNR, CDR2 FQNEAQ (reference sequence). Trimming left V 5 bases short and J 4 bases short, with 23 bases between. The CDR3: CASSPFLGGSFLETQYF. Here the CDR3 DNA reads TGTGCCAGCAGCCCCTTTTTGGGGGGCTCTTTTCTAGAGACCCAGTACTTC.

This clonotype came up many times. V is TRBV7-2 and J is TRBJ2-7; D uncertain. V lost 2 bases and J lost 0, with 5 bases in between. The CDR3 is 13 amino acids. Looked up from germline, CDR1 is SGHTA and CDR2 is FQGNSA. The CDR3 DNA follows: TGTGCCAGCAGCTTACAGAACTCCTACGAGCAGTACTTC. This translates into CASSLQNSYEQYF.

In its sample, this clonotype was seen many times. The rearrangement links TRBV6-6 to TRBJ1-1; D call uncertain. The germline V gene encodes CDR1 MNHNY and CDR2 SVGAGI (reference sequence). V dropped 4 bases and J dropped 1 base, with 10 bases sitting between them. The CDR3 is 14 residues long. CDR3 nucleotides: TGTGCCAGCAGTTCATCTCAGGCGAACACTGAAGCTTTCTTT. Its translation: CASSSSQANTEAFF.

This clonotype was seen at least ten times. The chain joins TRBV5-4 to TRBJ2-1; perhaps TRBD2 as D (6 bases). Between the trimmed V and J ends, which lost 5 bases and 4 bases, there was a span of 13 bases. The CDR3 runs to 14 residues. CDR1 and CDR2 (germline): SGHNT, YYREEE (reference sequence). DNA for the CDR3: TGTGCCAGCAGTGTCCGGGACTTTTACAATGAGCAGTTCTTC. Translated: CASSVRDFYNEQFF.

This clonotype has more than one count but fewer than ten. This chain uses TRBV27 with TRBJ2-3, with D possibly TRBD2 on 6 matching bases. Germline V CDR1 and CDR2: MNHEY, SMNVEV (reference sequence). Trimming left V 10 bases short and J 2 bases short, with 16 bases between. The CDR3 is 14 residues long. CDR3 sequence: CATQEGPATDTQYF. CDR3 nucleotide sequence: TGTGCCACCCAGGAGGGCCCCGCCACAGATACGCAGTATTTT.

This clonotype was seen ten or more times. The chain links TRBV2 to TRBJ1-2; the match to TRBD1 covers 10 bases. Per the germline V gene, CDR1 is SNHLY and CDR2 is FYNNEI. The junction had 5 bases not matched to a gene; V was cut back by 6 bases and J by 4 bases. The CDR3 length is 14 residues. The CDR3 reads CASSRQGAVYGYTF. CDR3 bases: TGTGCCAGCAGCAGACAGGGGGCGGTCTATGGCTACACCTTC.

The sample holds many counts of this clonotype. This chain uses TRBV7-9 with TRBJ2-7; no clear D. Trimming left V 1 base short and J 4 bases short, with 11 bases between. Germline CDR1 SEHNR, CDR2 FQNEAQ (reference sequence). The CDR3 sequence is 14 residues long. The DNA for the CDR3 is TGTGCCAGCAGCTTAGACGCGCGAGCGTACGAGCAGTACGTC. It specifies CASSLDARAYEQYV.